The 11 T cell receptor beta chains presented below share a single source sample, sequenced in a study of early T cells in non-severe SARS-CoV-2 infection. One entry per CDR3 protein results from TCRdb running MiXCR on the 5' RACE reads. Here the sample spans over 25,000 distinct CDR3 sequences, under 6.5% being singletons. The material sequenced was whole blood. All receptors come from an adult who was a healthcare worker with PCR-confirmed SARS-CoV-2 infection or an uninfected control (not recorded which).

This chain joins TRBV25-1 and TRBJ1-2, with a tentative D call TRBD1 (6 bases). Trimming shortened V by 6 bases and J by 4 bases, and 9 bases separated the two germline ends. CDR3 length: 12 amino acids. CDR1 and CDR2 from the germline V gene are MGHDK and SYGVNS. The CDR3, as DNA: TGTGCCAGCAGGGTGGACAGCTATGGCTACACCTTC. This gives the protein CASRVDSYGYTF.

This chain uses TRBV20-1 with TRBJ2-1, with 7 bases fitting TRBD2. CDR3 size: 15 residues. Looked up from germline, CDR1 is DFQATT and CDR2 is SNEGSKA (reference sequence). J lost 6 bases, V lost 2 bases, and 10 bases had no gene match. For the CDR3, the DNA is TGCAGTGCTAGAAGGGAGCGGGACCTAATCAATGAGCAGTTCTTC. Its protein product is CSARRERDLINEQFF.

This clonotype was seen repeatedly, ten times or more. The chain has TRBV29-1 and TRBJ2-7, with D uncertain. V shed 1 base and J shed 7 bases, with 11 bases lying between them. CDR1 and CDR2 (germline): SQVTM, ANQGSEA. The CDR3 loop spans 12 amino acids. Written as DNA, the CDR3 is TGCAGCGTTGAAGCGGCTGGGCTAGAGCAGTACTTC. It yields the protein CSVEAAGLEQYF.

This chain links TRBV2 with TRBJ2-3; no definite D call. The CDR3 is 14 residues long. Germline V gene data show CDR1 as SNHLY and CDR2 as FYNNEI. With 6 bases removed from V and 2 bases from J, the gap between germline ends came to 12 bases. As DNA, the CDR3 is TGTGCCAGCAGAGACACAGTACACACAGATACGCAGTATTTT. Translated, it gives CASRDTVHTDTQYF.

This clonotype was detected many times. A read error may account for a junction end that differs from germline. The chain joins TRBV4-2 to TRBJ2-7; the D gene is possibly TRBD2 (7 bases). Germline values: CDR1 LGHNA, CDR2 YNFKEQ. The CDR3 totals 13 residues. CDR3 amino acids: CASSEDGGLEQYF. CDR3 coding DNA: TGTGCCAGCAGCGAAGACGGGGGGCTCGAGCAGTACTTC.

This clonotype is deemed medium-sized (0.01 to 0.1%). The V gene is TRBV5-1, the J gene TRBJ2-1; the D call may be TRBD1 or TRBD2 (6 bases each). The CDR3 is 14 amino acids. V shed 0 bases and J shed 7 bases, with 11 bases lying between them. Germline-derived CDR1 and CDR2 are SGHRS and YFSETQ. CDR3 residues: CASSLVGGQNEQFF. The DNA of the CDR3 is TGCGCCAGCAGCTTGGTAGGGGGGCAGAATGAGCAGTTCTTC.

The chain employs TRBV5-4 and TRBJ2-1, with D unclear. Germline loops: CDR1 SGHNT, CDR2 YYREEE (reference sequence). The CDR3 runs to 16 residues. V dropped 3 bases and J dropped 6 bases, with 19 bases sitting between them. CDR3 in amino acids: CASSSTPDSVSNEQFF. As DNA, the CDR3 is TGTGCCAGCAGCTCCACGCCGGATTCGGTGAGCAATGAGCAGTTCTTC. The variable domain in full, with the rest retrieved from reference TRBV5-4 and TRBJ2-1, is ETGVTQSPTHLIKTRGQQVTLRCSSQSGHNTVSWYQQALGQGPQFIFQYYREEENGRGNFPPRFSGLQFPNYSSELNVNALELDDSALYLCASSSTPDSVSNEQFFGPGTRLTVL.

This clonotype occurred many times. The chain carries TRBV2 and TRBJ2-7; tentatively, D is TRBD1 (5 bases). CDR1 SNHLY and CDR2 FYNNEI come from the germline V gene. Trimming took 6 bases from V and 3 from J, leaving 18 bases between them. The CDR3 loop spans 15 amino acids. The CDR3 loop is CASRGWVGRLYEQYF. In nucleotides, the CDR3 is TGTGCCAGCAGGGGTTGGGTGGGGCGACTCTACGAGCAGTACTTC.

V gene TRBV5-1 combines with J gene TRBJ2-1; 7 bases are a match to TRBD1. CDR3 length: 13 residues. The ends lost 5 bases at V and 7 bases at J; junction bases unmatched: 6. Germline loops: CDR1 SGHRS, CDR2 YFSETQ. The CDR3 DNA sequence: TGCGCCAGCAGAACCGGGACAGTAAATGAGCAGTTCTTC. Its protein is CASRTGTVNEQFF. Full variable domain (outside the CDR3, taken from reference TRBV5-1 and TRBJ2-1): KAGVTQTPRYLIKTRGQQVTLSCSPISGHRSVSWYQQTPGQGLQFLFEYFSETQRNKGNFPGRFSGRQFSNSRSEMNVSTLELGDSALYLCASRTGTVNEQFFGPGTRLTVL.

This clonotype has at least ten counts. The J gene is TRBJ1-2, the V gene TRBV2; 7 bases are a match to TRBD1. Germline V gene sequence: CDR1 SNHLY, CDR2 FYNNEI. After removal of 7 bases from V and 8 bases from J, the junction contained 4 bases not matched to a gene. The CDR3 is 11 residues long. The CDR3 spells CASTRGDGYTF. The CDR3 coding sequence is TGTGCCAGCACCAGGGGGGACGGCTACACCTTC.

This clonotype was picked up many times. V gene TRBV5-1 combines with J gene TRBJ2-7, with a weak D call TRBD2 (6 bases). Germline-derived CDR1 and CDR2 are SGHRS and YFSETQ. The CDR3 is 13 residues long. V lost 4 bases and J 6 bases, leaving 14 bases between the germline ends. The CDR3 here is CASSTAGSPEQYF. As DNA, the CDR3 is TGCGCCAGCAGCACCGCGGGGTCGCCCGAGCAGTACTTC.